Below are 5 T cell receptor beta chains sequenced from a single sample in a study of T cells in Graves' hyperthyroidism and ophthalmopathy. Amplification yielded TCR beta CDR3 regions, with RNA transcripts as the source. The HTBI primer set was used in a first-round RT-PCR of the TCR CDR3. Via MiXCR, TCRdb re-called the multiplex PCR reads, giving one row per CDR3 protein. The sample has roughly 330,000 distinct CDR3 sequences, roughly 15% seen once. Material for sequencing was blood. The receptors stem from a man younger than 40 with Graves' hyperthyroidism.

This clonotype was seen at least ten times. J is TRBJ2-3 and V is TRBV20-1; the D call may be TRBD1 or TRBD2 (5 bases each). V was pared by 0 bases and J by 0 bases, with 16 bases between. CDR3 length equals 17 residues. Germline CDR1 is DFQATT and CDR2 is SNEGSKA (reference sequence). The CDR3 DNA reads TGCAGTGCTAGAGATAAGCGGACCGGGACGAGCACAGATACGCAGTATTTT. Its protein is CSARDKRTGTSTDTQYF.

For the CDR3, the DNA is TGTGCCAGCAGTTACCAGGGGTTTCGCTATGGCTACACCTTC. It translates to CASSYQGFRYGYTF. J is TRBJ1-2 and V is TRBV5-6; the D gene is possibly TRBD1 (6 bases). Between the trimmed V and J ends, which lost 5 bases and 4 bases, there was a span of 15 bases. This CDR3 comprises 14 residues. The germline gives CDR1 SGHDT, CDR2 YYEEEE.

Many counts were recorded for this clonotype. This rearrangement joins TRBV6-1 to TRBJ2-2; no definite D call. The V end was cut by 0 bases, the J end by 6 bases, with 8 bases between. The CDR3 spans 14 residues. The germline V gene encodes CDR1 MNHNS and CDR2 SASEGT. In DNA form, the CDR3 reads TGTGCCAGCAGTGAAGCGCCTGGTCCCGGGGAGCTGTTTTTT. As protein: CASSEAPGPGELFF.

This clonotype was detected many times. CDR3 nucleotides: TGTGCCAGCAGCTTCCCTGGCGACTCCTACGAGCAGTACTTC. It yields the protein CASSFPGDSYEQYF. V and J are TRBV11-2 and TRBJ2-7; D ambiguous. V lost 3 bases and J lost 0, with 9 bases in between. The germline CDR1 and CDR2 sequences are SGHAT and FQNNGV. The CDR3 has 14 residues.

This clonotype has just a few counts. The chain combines TRBV2 with TRBJ1-1; D is unclear. In germline, CDR1 is SNHLY, CDR2 FYNNEI. V lost 7 bases and J 0 bases, leaving 12 bases between the germline ends. The CDR3 is 14 amino acids. The CDR3 DNA reads as TGTGCCAGCATAATAGACTTAGTGAACACTGAAGCTTTCTTT. Protein sequence: CASIIDLVNTEAFF.